Included here is one TCR beta chain sequence, with context. No antigen is known for it. The primer mix had 60 Vbeta and 13 Jbeta primers. The assay was immunoSEQ multiplex PCR, and TCRdb's table has in-frame clones only and misses some. The sample yields some 87,000 clones, around 70% seen once. These data come from a study of cytomegalovirus exposure and HLA in healthy donors. Study results and limitations: Immune exposure information available was restricted to CMV serostatus. The majority of CMV-associated TCR beta chains were reported as apparently HLA-restricted in a later analysis.

Donors showed nominal health when sampled, although they likely had unrecorded immune exposures. CDR3 length: 14 residues. Germline loops: CDR1 SGHKS, CDR2 YYEKEE (reference sequence). With 1 base clipped from V and 5 bases from J, the junction kept 3 bases outside the gene matches. This sequence was found in a woman aged 50 to 60 in good health and CMV-seropositive. The V gene is TRBV5-5, the J gene TRBJ2-1, with 7 nucleotides matching TRBD1. Input material: PBMCs. CDR3 loop: CASSLWGTDNEQFF. The CDR3, as DNA: TGTGCCAGCAGCTTGTGGGGGACAGACAATGAGCAGTTCTTC.